This note documents a single TCR beta chain sequence. Its target is not known. The sample belongs to a study of graft-versus-host responses after intestinal transplantation. Some clones are missing from TCRdb's copy, which holds only in-frame ones; the method was immunoSEQ multiplex PCR. The sample carries about 89,000 clones, 94% recorded once. V lost 9 bases to trimming and J lost 4 bases, with 12 bases between them. The germline V gene encodes CDR1 MDHEN and CDR2 SYDVKM. CDR3 length: 12 amino acids. Specimen: unstimulated CD4+ T cells sorted from spleen or lymph node cells, collected before transplant. The V call is TRBV28, the J call TRBJ2-5; D gene uncertain. The sequence came from a human donor who was the organ donor for an intestinal transplant. The CDR3 is CASRTGGETQYF. DNA of the CDR3: TGTGCCAGTCGGACCGGCGGAGAGACCCAGTACTTC.